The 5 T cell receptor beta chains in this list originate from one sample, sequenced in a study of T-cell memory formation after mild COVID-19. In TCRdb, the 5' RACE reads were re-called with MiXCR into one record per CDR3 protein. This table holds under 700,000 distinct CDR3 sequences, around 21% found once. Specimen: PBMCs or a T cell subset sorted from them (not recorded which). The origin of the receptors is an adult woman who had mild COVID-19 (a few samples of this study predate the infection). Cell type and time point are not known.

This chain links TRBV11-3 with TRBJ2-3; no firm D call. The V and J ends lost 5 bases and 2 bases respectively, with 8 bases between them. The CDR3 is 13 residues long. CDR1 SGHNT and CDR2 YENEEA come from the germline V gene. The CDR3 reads CASSIIDTDTQYF. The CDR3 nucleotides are TGTGCCAGCAGCATCATTGACACAGATACGCAGTATTTT.

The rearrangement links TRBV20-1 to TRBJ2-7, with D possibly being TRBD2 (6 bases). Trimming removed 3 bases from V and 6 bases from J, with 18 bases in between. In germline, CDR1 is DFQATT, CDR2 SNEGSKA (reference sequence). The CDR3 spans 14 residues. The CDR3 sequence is CSARDPTRPLEQYF. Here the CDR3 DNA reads TGCAGTGCTAGGGACCCGACTAGGCCACTCGAGCAGTACTTC.

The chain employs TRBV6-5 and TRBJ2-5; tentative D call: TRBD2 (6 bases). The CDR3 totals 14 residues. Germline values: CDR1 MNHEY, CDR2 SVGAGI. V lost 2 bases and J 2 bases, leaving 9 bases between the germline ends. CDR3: CASSYSRGQETQYF. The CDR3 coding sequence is TGTGCCAGCAGTTACAGTCGGGGGCAAGAGACCCAGTACTTC.

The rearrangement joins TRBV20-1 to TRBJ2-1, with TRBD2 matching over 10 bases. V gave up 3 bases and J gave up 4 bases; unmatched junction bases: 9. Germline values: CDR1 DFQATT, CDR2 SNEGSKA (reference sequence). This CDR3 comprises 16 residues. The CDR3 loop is CSASDLAGARYNEQFF. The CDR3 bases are TGCAGTGCTAGCGATCTAGCGGGGGCCCGATACAATGAGCAGTTCTTC.

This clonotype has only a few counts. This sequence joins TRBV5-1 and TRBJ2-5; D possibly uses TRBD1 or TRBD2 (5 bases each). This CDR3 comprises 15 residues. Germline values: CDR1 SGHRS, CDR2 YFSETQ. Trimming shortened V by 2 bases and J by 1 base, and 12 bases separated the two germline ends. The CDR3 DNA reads TGCGCCAGCAGCTTTACCCCCGGGACCCAAGAGACCCAGTACTTC. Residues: CASSFTPGTQETQYF.